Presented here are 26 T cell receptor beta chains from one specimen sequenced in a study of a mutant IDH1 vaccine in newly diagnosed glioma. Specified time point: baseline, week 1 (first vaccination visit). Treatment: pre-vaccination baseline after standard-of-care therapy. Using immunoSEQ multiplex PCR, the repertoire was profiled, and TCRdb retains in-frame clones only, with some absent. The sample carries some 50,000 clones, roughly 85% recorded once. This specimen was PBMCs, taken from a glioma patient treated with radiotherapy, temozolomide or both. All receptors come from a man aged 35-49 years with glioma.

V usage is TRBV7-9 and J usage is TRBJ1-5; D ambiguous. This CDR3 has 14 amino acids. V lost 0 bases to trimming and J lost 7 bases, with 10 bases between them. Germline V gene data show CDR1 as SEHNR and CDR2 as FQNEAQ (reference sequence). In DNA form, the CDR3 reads TGTGCCAGCAGCTTAGCGAGCATGGGGCAGCCCCAGCATTTT. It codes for CASSLASMGQPQHF.

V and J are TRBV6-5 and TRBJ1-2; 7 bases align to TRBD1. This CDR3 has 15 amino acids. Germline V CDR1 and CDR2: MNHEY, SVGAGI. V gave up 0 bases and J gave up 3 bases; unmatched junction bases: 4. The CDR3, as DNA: TGTGCCAGCAGTTACTCAGGGGGCAGGGACTATGGCTACACCTTC. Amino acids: CASSYSGGRDYGYTF.

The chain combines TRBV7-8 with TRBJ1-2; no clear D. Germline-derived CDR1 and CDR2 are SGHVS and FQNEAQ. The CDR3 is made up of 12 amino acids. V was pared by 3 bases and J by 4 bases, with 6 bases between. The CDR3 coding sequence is TGTGCCAGCAGCTTTCAGTCCTATGGCTACACCTTC. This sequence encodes CASSFQSYGYTF.

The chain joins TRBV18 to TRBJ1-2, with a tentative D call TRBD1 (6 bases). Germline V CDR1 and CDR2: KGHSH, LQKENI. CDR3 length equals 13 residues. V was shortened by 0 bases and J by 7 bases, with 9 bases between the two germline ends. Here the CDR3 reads CASSPPSGVGYTF. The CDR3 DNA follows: TGTGCCAGCTCACCACCTTCAGGGGTTGGCTACACCTTC.

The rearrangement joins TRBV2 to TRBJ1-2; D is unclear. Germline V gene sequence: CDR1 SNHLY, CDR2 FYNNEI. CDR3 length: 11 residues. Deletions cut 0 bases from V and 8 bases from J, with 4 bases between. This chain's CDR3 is CASSEARGYTF. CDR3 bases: TGTGCCAGCAGTGAAGCAAGGGGCTACACCTTC.

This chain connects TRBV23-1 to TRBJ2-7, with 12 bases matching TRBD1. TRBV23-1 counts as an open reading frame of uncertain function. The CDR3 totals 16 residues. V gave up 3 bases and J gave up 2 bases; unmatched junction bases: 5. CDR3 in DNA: TGCGCCAGCAGTCAGAACGGGACAGGGGGCGCCTACGAGCAGTACTTC. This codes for CASSQNGTGGAYEQYF.

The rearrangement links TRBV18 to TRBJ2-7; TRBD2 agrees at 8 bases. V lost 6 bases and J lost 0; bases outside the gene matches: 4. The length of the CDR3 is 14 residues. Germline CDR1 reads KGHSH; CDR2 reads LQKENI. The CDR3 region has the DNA TGTGCCAGCTCGCTACTAGCGGACTCCTACGAGCAGTACTTC. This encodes CASSLLADSYEQYF.

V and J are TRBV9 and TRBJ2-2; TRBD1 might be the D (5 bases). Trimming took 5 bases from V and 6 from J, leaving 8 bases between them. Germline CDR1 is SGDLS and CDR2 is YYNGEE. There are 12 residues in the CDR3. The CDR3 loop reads CASRGLAGELFF. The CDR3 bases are TGTGCCAGCAGGGGGCTGGCCGGGGAGCTGTTTTTT.

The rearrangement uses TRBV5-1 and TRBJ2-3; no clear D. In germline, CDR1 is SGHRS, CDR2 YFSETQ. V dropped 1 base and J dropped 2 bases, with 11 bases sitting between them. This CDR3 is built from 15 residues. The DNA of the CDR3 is TGCGCCAGCAGCTTGCAGGCCTATTACACAGATACGCAGTATTTT. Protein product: CASSLQAYYTDTQYF.

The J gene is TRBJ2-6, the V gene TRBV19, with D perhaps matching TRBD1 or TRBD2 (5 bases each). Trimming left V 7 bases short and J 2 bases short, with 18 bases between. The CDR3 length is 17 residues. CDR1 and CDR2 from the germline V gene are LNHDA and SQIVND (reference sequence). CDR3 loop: CASIFRDGGPGANVLTF. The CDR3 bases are TGTGCCAGTATTTTCCGGGACGGAGGACCTGGGGCCAACGTCCTGACTTTC. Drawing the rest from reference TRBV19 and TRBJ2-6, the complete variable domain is DGGITQSPKYLFRKEGQNVTLSCEQNLNHDAMYWYRQDPGQGLRLIYYSQIVNDFQKGDIAEGYSVSREKKESFPLTVTSAQKNPTAFYLCASIFRDGGPGANVLTFGAGSRLTVL.

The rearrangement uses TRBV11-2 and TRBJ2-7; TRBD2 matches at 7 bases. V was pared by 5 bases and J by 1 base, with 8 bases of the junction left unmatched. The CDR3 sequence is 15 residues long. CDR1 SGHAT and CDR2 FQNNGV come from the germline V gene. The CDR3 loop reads CASSVGLAVSYEQYF. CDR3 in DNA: TGTGCCAGCAGCGTTGGTCTAGCGGTATCCTACGAGCAGTACTTC.

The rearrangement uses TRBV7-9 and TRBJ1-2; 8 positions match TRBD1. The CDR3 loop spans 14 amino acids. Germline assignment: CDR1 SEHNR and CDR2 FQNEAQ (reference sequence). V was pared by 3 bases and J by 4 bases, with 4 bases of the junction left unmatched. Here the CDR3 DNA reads TGTGCCAGCAGCTTCAGGGGGCTAAGCTATGGCTACACCTTC. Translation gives CASSFRGLSYGYTF.

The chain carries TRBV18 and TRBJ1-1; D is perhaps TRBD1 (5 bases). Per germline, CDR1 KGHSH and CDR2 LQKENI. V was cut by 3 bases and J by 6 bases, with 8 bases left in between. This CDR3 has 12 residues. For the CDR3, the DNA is TGTGCCAGCTCACCCTGGGGCTCTGAAGCTTTCTTT. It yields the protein CASSPWGSEAFF.

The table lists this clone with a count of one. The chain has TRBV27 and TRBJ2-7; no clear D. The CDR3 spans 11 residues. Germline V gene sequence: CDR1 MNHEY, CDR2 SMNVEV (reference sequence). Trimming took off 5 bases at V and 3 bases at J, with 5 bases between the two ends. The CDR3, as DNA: TGTGCCAGCAGTGGCATCTACGAGCAGTACTTC. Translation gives CASSGIYEQYF.

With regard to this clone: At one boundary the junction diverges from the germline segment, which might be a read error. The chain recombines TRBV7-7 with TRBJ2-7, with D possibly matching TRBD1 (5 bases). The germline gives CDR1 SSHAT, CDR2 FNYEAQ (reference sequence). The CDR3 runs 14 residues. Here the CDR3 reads CASSLNQGNYEQYF. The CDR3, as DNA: TGTGCTAGCAGCTTAAACCAGGGAAACTACGAGCAGTACTTC.

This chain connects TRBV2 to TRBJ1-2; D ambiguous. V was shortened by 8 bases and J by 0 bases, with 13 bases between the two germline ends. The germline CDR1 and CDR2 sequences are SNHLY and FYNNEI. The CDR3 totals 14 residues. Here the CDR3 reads CASSRPITNYGYTF. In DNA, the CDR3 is TGTGCCAGCTCCCGGCCAATTACTAACTATGGCTACACCTTC.

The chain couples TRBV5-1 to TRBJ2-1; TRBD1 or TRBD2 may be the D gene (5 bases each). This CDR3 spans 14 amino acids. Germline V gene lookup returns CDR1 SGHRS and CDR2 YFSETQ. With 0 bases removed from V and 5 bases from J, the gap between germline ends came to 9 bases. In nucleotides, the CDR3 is TGCGCCAGCAGCTTGGGGGGACGGGACAATGAGCAGTTCTTC. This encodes CASSLGGRDNEQFF.

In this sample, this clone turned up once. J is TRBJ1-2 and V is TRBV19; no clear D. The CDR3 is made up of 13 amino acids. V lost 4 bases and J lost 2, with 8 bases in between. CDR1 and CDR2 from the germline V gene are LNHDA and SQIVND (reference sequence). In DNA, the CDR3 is TGTGCCAGTAGTAACGGCCTGAACTATGGCTACACCTTC. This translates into CASSNGLNYGYTF. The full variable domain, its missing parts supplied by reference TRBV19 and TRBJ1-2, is DGGITQSPKYLFRKEGQNVTLSCEQNLNHDAMYWYRQDPGQGLRLIYYSQIVNDFQKGDIAEGYSVSREKKESFPLTVTSAQKNPTAFYLCASSNGLNYGYTFGSGTRLTVV.

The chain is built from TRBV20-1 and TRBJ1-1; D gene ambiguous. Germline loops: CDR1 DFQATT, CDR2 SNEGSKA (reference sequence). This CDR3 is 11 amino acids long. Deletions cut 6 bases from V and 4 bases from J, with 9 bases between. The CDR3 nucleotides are TGCAGTGCCTCGACGGGCACTGAAGCTTTCTTT. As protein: CSASTGTEAFF.

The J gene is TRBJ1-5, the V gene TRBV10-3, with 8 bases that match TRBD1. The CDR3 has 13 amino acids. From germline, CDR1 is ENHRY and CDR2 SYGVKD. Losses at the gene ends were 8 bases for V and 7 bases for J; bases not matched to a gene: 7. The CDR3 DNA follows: TGTGCCATCCAGGACAGGGTAGGCCAGCCCCAGCATTTT. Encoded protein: CAIQDRVGQPQHF.

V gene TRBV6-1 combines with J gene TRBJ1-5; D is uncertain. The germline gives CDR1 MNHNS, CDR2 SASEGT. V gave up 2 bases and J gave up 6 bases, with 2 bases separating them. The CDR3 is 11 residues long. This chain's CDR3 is CASSELQPQHF. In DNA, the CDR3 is TGTGCCAGCAGTGAACTTCAGCCCCAGCATTTT.

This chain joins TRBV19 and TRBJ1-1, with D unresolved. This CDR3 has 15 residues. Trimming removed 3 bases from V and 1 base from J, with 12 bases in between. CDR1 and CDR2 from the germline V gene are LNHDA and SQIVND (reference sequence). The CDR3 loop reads CASSIRWLGNTEAFF. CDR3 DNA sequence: TGTGCCAGTAGTATCAGGTGGCTCGGGAACACTGAAGCTTTCTTT.

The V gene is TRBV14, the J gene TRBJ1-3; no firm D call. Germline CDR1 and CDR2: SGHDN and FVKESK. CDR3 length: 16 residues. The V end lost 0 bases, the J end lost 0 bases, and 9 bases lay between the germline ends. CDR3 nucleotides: TGTGCCAGCAGCCAAGAAAAGGGCTTCTCTGGAAACACCATATATTTT. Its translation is CASSQEKGFSGNTIYF.

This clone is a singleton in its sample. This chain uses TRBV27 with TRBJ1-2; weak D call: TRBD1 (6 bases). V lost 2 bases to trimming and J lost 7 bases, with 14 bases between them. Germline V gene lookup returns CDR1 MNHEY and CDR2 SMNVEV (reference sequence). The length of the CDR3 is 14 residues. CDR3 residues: CASSLIRGFPGYTF. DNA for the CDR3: TGTGCCAGCAGTTTAATTAGGGGGTTCCCTGGCTACACCTTC.

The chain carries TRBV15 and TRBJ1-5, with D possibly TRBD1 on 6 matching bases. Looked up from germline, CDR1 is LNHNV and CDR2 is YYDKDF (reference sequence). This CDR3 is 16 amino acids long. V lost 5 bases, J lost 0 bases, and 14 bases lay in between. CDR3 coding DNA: TGTGCCACCAGCCTAGGACAGATTTATAGCAATCAGCCCCAGCATTTT. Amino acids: CATSLGQIYSNQPQHF.

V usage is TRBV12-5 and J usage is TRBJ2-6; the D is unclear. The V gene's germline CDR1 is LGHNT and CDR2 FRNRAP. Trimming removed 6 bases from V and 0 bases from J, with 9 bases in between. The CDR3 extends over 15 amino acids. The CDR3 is CASGVFVSGANVLTF. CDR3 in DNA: TGTGCTAGTGGCGTGTTCGTCTCTGGGGCCAACGTCCTGACTTTC.